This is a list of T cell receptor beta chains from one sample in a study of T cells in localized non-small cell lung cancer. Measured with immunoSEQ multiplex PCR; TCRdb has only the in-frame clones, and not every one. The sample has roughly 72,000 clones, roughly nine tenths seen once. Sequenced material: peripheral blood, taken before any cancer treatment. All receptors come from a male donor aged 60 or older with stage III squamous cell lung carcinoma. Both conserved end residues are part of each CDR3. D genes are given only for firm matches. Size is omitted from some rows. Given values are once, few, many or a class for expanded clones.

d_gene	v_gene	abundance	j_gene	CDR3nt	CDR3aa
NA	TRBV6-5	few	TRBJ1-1	TGTGCCAGCAGACCTACCCAGGGGATCACTGAAGCTTTCTTT	CASRPTQGITEAFF
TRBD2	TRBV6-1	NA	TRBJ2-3	TGTGCCAGCAGTGAACCCCTTAGCGGGGGCAGCACAGATACGCAGTATTTT	CASSEPLSGGSTDTQYF
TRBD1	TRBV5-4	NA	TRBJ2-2	TGTGCCAGCAGCTTACCTCGACAGGGGGCCGGGGAGCTGTTTTTT	CASSLPRQGAGELFF
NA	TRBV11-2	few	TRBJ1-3	TGTGCCAGCAGCTTAGATCAAGGAGAATATTCAGGAAACACCATATATTTT	CASSLDQGEYSGNTIYF
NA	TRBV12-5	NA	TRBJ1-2	TGTGCTAGTGGACGGGGGGGTCCGAACTATGGCTACACCTTC	CASGRGGPNYGYTF
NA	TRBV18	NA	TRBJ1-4	TGTGCCAGCTCATCCTACGGAGGGGAGAATGAAAAACTGTTTTTT	CASSSYGGENEKLFF
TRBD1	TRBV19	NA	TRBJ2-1	TGTGCCAGTACCACACAGGGGGGCTTCAATGAGCAGTTCTTC	CASTTQGGFNEQFF
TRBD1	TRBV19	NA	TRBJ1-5	TGTGCCAGTAGGCCCCAGGGGGCCGGGAGCAATCAGCCCCAGCATTTT	CASRPQGAGSNQPQHF
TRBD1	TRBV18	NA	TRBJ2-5	TGTGCCAGCTCATCGGGACAGCAAGAGACCCAGTACTTC	CASSSGQQETQYF
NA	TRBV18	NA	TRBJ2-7	TGTGCCAGCTCACAGGGACACAACTACGAGCAGTACTTC	CASSQGHNYEQYF
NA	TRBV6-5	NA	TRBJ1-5	TGTGCCAGCAGTTACGGGGGGTTTCAGCCCCAGCATTTT	CASSYGGFQPQHF
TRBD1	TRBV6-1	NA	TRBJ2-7	TGTGCCAGCACCCCGGACAGGGGGTTCTACGAGCAGTACTTC	CASTPDRGFYEQYF
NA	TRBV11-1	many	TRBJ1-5	TGTGCCAGCAGCCGGGGGCCGGAGCAGCCCCAGCATTTT	CASSRGPEQPQHF
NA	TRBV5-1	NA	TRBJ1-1	TGCGCCAGCAGCCTGAACACTGAAGCTTTCTTT	CASSLNTEAFF
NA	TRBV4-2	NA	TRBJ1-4	TGTGCCAGCAGCCAAGATACAGGACAGAGGGGCGAAAAACTGTTTTTT	CASSQDTGQRGEKLFF
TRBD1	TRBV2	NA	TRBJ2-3	TGTGCCAGCAGTCAGGGGGCTTATAGCACAGATACGCAGTATTTT	CASSQGAYSTDTQYF
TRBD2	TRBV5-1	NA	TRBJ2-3	TGCGCCAGCAGCCTTGGTGGTAGCGGGGACACAGATACGCAGTATTTT	CASSLGGSGDTDTQYF
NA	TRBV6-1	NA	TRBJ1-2	TGTGCCAGCATCATCCAGGGAACGTATGGCTACACCTTC	CASIIQGTYGYTF
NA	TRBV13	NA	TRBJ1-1	TGTGCCAGCAGCGGACAGTTGAACACTGAAGCTTTCTTT	CASSGQLNTEAFF
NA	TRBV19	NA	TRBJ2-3	TGTGCCAGTAGTAGGGCTCCCACAGATACGCAGTATTTT	CASSRAPTDTQYF
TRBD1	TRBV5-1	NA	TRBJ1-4	TGCGCCAGCAGCACCACAGGGGATCCATCTAATGAAAAACTGTTTTTT	CASSTTGDPSNEKLFF
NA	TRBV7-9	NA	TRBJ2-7	TGTGCCAGCAGCTTAGGGCTTGCAAACGAGCAGTACTTC	CASSLGLANEQYF
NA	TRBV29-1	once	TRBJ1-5	TGCAGCGTTGGATCGGGGGACCAGCCCCAGCATTTT	CSVGSGDQPQHF
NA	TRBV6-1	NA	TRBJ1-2	TGTGCCAGCAGTGAAAGTTTGCGTGGCTATGGCTACACCTTC	CASSESLRGYGYTF
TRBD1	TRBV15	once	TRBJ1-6	TGTGCCACCAGCAGAGGAACAGGGGGCCTTAGGGCACCCCTCCACTTT	CATSRGTGGLRAPLHF
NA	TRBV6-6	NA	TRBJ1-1	TGTGCCAGCAGTTACGTGGCAGGGTTTACTGAAGCTTTCTTT	CASSYVAGFTEAFF
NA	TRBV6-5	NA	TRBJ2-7	TGTGCCAGCAGTTACGACGCAGCTTACTACGAGCAGTACTTC	CASSYDAAYYEQYF
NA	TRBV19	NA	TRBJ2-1	TGTGCCAGTACCACCGGGGGAGGTGAGCAGTTCTTC	CASTTGGGEQFF
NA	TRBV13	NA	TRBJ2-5	TGTGCCAGCAGCCCCCAGACGGTTTCGGAGACCCAGTACTTC	CASSPQTVSETQYF
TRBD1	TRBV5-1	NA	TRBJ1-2	TGCGCCAGCAACCTCGCCGGGACAGTCGACGGCTACACCTTC	CASNLAGTVDGYTF
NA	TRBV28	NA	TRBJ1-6	TGTGCCAGCAGTTTTTTTAGCTCCTATAATTCACCCCTCCACTTT	CASSFFSSYNSPLHF
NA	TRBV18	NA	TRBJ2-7	TGTGCCAGCTCACCAACTAGTACATACGAGCAGTACTTC	CASSPTSTYEQYF
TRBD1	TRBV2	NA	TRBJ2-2	TGTGCCAGCAGTGAGGGGACAGCGAACACCGGGGAGCTGTTTTTT	CASSEGTANTGELFF
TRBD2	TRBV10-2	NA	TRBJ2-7	TGCGCCAGCAGTGATTCACCCTTAGCGGGGTTAAAGTACGAGCAGTACTTC	CASSDSPLAGLKYEQYF
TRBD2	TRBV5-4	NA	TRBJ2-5	TGTGCCAGCAGCCCGGGAGGGGGGCAAGAGACCCAGTACTTC	CASSPGGGQETQYF
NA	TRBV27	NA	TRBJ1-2	TGTGCCAGCAGTTCGGGGGGCGACTATGGCTACACCTTC	CASSSGGDYGYTF
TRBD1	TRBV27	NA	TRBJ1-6	TGTGCCAGCAGTTTGCGGGACAGGGCTGTTTCACCCCTCCACTTT	CASSLRDRAVSPLHF
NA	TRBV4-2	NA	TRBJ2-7	TGTGCCAGCAGCCAAGGGGCTCTCGGAAGGCACGAGCAGTACTTC	CASSQGALGRHEQYF
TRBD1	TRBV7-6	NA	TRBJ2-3	TGTGCCAGCAGCTTTCTGGGACAGGGCTCCACAGATACGCAGTATTTT	CASSFLGQGSTDTQYF
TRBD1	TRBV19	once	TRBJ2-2	TGTGCCAGTAGGGGGACAGGGAACACCGGGGAGCTGTTTTTT	CASRGTGNTGELFF
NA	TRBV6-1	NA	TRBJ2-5	TGTGCCAGCAGTGCTACATACCGTGGGGGGAAAGAGACCCAGTACTTC	CASSATYRGGKETQYF
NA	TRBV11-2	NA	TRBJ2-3	TGTGCCAGCAGCCAATTCCGCACAGATACGCAGTATTTT	CASSQFRTDTQYF
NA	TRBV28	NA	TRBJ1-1	TGTGCCAGCAGTTTGGGGAAGGGGCCGGGGGACACTGAAGCTTTCTTT	CASSLGKGPGDTEAFF
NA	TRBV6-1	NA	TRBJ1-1	TGTGCCAGCAGTGAAGCATTCGGGGGTGTAGCTTTCTTT	CASSEAFGGVAFF
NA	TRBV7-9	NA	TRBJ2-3	TGTGCCAGCAGCCTACCCCGGGTGGGCACAGATACGCAGTATTTT	CASSLPRVGTDTQYF
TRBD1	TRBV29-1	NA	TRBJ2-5	TGCAGCTTCCCGGGACAGGGGGTGGATAAGACCCAGTACTTC	CSFPGQGVDKTQYF
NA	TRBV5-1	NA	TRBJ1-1	TGCGCCAGCAGCCCGGCGGGTCGCACTGAAGCTTTCTTT	CASSPAGRTEAFF
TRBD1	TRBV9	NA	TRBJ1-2	TGTGCCAGCAGCGAGGGACAGGGGTGGAACTATGGCTACACCTTC	CASSEGQGWNYGYTF
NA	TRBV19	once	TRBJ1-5	TGTGCCAGTAGTATAGACCGGGGTAGCAATCAGCCCCAGCATTTT	CASSIDRGSNQPQHF
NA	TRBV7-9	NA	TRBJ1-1	TGTGCCAGCAGCTTAGCGGGGTCGAACACTGAAGCTTTCTTT	CASSLAGSNTEAFF
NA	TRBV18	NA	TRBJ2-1	TGTGCCAGCTCACCAGCAGGGTCCAATGAGCAGTTCTTC	CASSPAGSNEQFF
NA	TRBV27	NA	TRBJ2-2	TGTGCCAGCACCTCCGGTGGACACGGGAACACCGGGGAGCTGTTTTTT	CASTSGGHGNTGELFF
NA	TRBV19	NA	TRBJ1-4	TGTGCCAGTAGTCTTGGGACCGACGCCAATAATGAAAAACTGTTTTTT	CASSLGTDANNEKLFF